This T cell receptor (beta chain) was captured by sequencing in a study of blood T cell repertoires in COVID-19 (TCRdb year 2020). As for the study more broadly: Collaborator samples came from the United States, Italy and Spain and covered acute and convalescent phases of COVID-19. The prospective study material was composed of cDNA or gDNA derived from T cells, B-cell-depleted T cells, or PBMCs. The dataset comprised deeply sampled blood TCRbeta repertoires from subjects exposed to, actively infected with, or recovered from COVID-19. A freely available public database, intended as a resource for researchers studying the immune response to SARS-CoV-2, is where the repertoires were released. Samples came from the ongoing ImmuneRACE study (first 160 participants) plus 1,254 subjects from 6 global collaborators. Nearly every sample came with metadata listing a de-identified subject ID, COVID-19 status, age in years and sex. Where available, HLA class I and class II types were taken from metadata supplied by the sample provider and were not determined by assay-based typing. What the work shows at the level of the full study, not this receptor alone: Clinical and demographic metadata were provided uncurated, with the amount varying by source and participant.

TCRbeta CDR3 regions were amplified from genomic DNA using the immunoSEQ Assay, a bias-controlled multiplex PCR. In the paper's pipeline: The number of nucleated cells in each sample was estimated by amplification of reference gene primers within the assay. To quantify the absolute abundance of each unique TCRbeta CDR3 rearrangement, sequence reads were collapsed and filtered. Productive Simpson clonality was computed per sample as the square root of Simpson's diversity index over productive rearrangements. TCRdb obtained this table from immuneACCESS and retained in-frame rearrangements with V and J assigned. These tables miss some clones; where compared with another copy, unresolved V genes account for less than half of the shortfall, and the remainder is unexplained. V and J calls and clone size come straight from that table; D and trimming were deduced from the DNA. This sample holds hundreds of thousands of clones; roughly 91% were observed only once. Roughly 5.1% of the sample goes to the ten largest clones.

Collaborating institutions collected whole blood in K2EDTA tubes following their own protocols. For TCRbeta analysis, collaborator samples were shipped as frozen whole blood, as isolated PBMCs, or as DNA extracted from either sample type. V is pared back by 4 bases and J by 6 bases, with 8 bases lying between the germline termini. Including the terminal cysteine and phenylalanine, the CDR3 comprises 12 residues. The CDR3 DNA has 36 bases and is translated from base 1. Reading the germline V gene gives CDR1 KGHDR and CDR2 SFDVKD. This clone has only one observation. The target of this receptor is not known. No base qualities exist here, and no much larger clone lies one base off it.

The rearranged chain carries TRBV24-1 and TRBJ1-2; a tentative D call is TRBD1 (5 bases match). This TCR came from a man aged 40-50 years with acute or convalescent COVID-19. Material: peripheral blood. The CDR3 protein is CATSDRANGYTF. The bases read TGTGCCACCAGTGACAGGGCCAATGGCTACACCTTC.